A single sample gave rise to the 29 T cell receptor beta chains below, sequenced in a study of shared clonotypes between healthy human individuals. This table comes from immunoSEQ multiplex PCR, and its TCRdb copy is limited to in-frame clones, with some not included. The data contain about 980,000 clones, over 75% of them singletons. Sequencing used memory CD4+ T cells sorted from blood. Subset denoted: CD45RA-negative fraction. These receptors came from a man aged 18 to 29 in good health.

This chain uses TRBV4-1 with TRBJ2-6, with 9 bases fitting TRBD1. The germline V gene has CDR1 MGHRA and CDR2 YSYEKL. The CDR3 runs to 17 residues. V lost 4 bases to trimming and J lost 0 bases; unmatched junction nucleotides: 4. As DNA, the CDR3 is TGCGCCAGCAGCCTCGGACAGGGGTACTCTGGGGCCAACGTCCTGACTTTC. Translated: CASSLGQGYSGANVLTF.

This chain connects TRBV5-1 to TRBJ2-3; 13 nucleotides align to TRBD2. The CDR3 loop spans 18 amino acids. The V gene's germline CDR1 is SGHRS and CDR2 YFSETQ. The ends lost 4 bases at V and 5 bases at J; junction bases unmatched: 13. As DNA, the CDR3 is TGCGCCAGCAGCATCGGACTAGCGGGGGACTGGGCGTTAGATACGCAGTATTTT. This translates into CASSIGLAGDWALDTQYF.

This clone came up a few times. The rearrangement uses TRBV5-1 and TRBJ2-3; D is unclear. This CDR3 has 14 residues. V was cut by 0 bases and J by 6 bases, with 11 bases left in between. Germline V gene sequence: CDR1 SGHRS, CDR2 YFSETQ. The CDR3 bases are TGCGCCAGCAGCTTGGGGGCCGCGCCGGATACGCAGTATTTT. As protein: CASSLGAAPDTQYF.

This chain links TRBV29-1 with TRBJ2-1; 7 nucleotides agree with TRBD2. CDR1 SQVTM and CDR2 ANQGSEA come from the germline V gene. Germline trimming cut 3 bases from V and 9 bases from J; bases unmatched to any gene: 8. This CDR3 comprises 13 residues. The CDR3 DNA reads TGCAGCGTTGACCCAAAGGGAGGGTTTGAGCAGTTCTTC. This sequence encodes CSVDPKGGFEQFF.

The V and J genes are TRBV6-6 and TRBJ1-1; 7 bases line up with TRBD1. CDR3 length: 15 residues. V lost 5 bases, J lost 1 base, and 7 bases stayed unmatched. From germline, CDR1 is MNHNY and CDR2 SVGAGI (reference sequence). The CDR3 DNA follows: TGTGCCAGCAGTACAAAGGGACAGAGGAACACTGAAGCTTTCTTT. This translates into CASSTKGQRNTEAFF.

The rearrangement joins TRBV6-1 to TRBJ2-7, with 10 bases lining up with TRBD1. Germline CDR1 is MNHNS and CDR2 is SASEGT. CDR3 length: 14 amino acids. Trimming took 8 bases from V and 1 from J; bases not matched to a gene: 5. The CDR3 bases are TGTGCCAGCGAAAGGGACAGGGGTTCCTACGAGCAGTACTTC. It encodes CASERDRGSYEQYF.

This clone was seen more than once but under ten times. The gene calls are TRBV6-5 and TRBJ1-2, with 9 bases identical to TRBD1. There are 13 residues in the CDR3. The trim removed 5 bases at V and 7 bases at J, leaving 5 bases unmatched. The germline V gene has CDR1 MNHEY and CDR2 SVGAGI. CDR3 in DNA: TGTGCCAGCAGTCCGGACAGGGGACTTGGCTACACCTTC. Protein sequence: CASSPDRGLGYTF.

Remarks on this clone: Other DNA sequences in the sample encode the same CDR3. The rearrangement uses TRBV5-1 and TRBJ2-3, with 7 bases identical to TRBD1. The CDR3 is 15 residues long. Per germline, CDR1 SGHRS and CDR2 YFSETQ. V dropped 2 bases and J dropped 1; count of bases not matched to a gene: 4. The CDR3 spells CASSFRTGGTDTQYF. In DNA, the CDR3 is TGCGCCAGCAGCTTTCGGACAGGTGGCACAGATACGCAGTATTTT.

The rearrangement uses TRBV6-6 and TRBJ2-7; D possibly corresponds to TRBD2 (6 bases). The germline V gene encodes CDR1 MNHNY and CDR2 SVGAGI (reference sequence). The germline V and J ends were trimmed by 4 bases and 0 bases, with 13 bases remaining between them. The CDR3 runs 15 residues. In DNA form, the CDR3 reads TGTGCCAGCAGTTCACATTCGACTAGCTCCTACGAGCAGTACTTC. Its translation is CASSSHSTSSYEQYF.

The J gene is TRBJ2-5, the V gene TRBV5-6; TRBD2 matches at 8 bases. Germline V gene data show CDR1 as SGHDT and CDR2 as YYEEEE. With 5 bases clipped from V and 5 bases from J, the junction kept 8 bases outside the gene matches. The CDR3 runs to 14 residues. The CDR3 DNA is TGTGCCAGCAGTTCGGGACTAGATGAGGAGACCCAGTACTTC. Amino acids: CASSSGLDEETQYF.

This clone showed up just a few times. This sample includes further DNA sequences coding for the same CDR3. The J gene is TRBJ2-5, the V gene TRBV7-2; 7 bases are a match to TRBD1. Germline CDR1 is SGHTA and CDR2 is FQGNSA. The V and J ends lost 5 bases and 3 bases, in that order; junction bases with no gene match: 3. There are 13 residues in the CDR3. CDR3 amino acids: CASSPDRKETQYF. Written as DNA, the CDR3 is TGTGCCAGCAGCCCGGACAGGAAAGAGACCCAGTACTTC.

The chain uses TRBV2 and TRBJ1-5; TRBD1 is a possible D gene (6 bases). V shed 4 bases and J shed 7 bases, with 14 bases lying between them. This CDR3 spans 14 amino acids. Looked up from germline, CDR1 is SNHLY and CDR2 is FYNNEI. The CDR3 spells CASSGQGMGQPQHF. DNA of the CDR3: TGTGCCAGCAGTGGTCAGGGGATGGGCCAGCCCCAGCATTTT.

The chain uses TRBV19 and TRBJ2-3; a weak D match, TRBD1 (6 bases). The V and J ends lost 5 bases and 2 bases respectively, with 17 bases between them. The CDR3 loop spans 16 amino acids. Germline values: CDR1 LNHDA, CDR2 SQIVND (reference sequence). The CDR3 loop is CASSPRTGQLTDTQYF. Here the CDR3 DNA reads TGTGCCAGTAGTCCTCGGACCGGACAGCTCACAGATACGCAGTATTTT.

The chain is built from TRBV11-2 and TRBJ1-1, with unresolved D. Trimming removed 0 bases at V and 8 bases at J, with 13 bases between. This CDR3 is 14 amino acids long. Per the germline V gene, CDR1 is SGHAT and CDR2 is FQNNGV. The CDR3 region is CASSLDRHSGEAFF. Written as DNA, the CDR3 is TGTGCCAGCAGCTTAGATAGGCACTCTGGAGAAGCTTTCTTT.

This clone was seen a single time. The chain recombines TRBV2 with TRBJ2-3; D unclear. CDR3 size: 16 residues. CDR1 SNHLY and CDR2 FYNNEI come from the germline V gene. With 5 bases removed from V and 5 bases from J, the gap between germline ends came to 20 bases. As DNA, the CDR3 is TGTGCCAGCAGTACTATTCTAGAGCCCTCTTTAGATACGCAGTATTTT. As protein: CASSTILEPSLDTQYF.

Remarks on this clone: A read error is possible here, since a much larger clone lies one base away. This CDR3 is also generated by other DNA sequences in the sample. The rearrangement links TRBV11-2 to TRBJ2-7; D remains unclear. The germline gives CDR1 SGHAT, CDR2 FQNNGV. There are 13 residues in the CDR3. V lost 1 base to trimming and J lost 4 bases, with 8 bases between them. CDR3 protein: CASSLGGVYEQYF. The CDR3 nucleotides read TGTGCCAGCAGCTTAGGAGGAGTGTACGAGCAGTACTTC.

The V gene is TRBV19, the J gene TRBJ1-5; D gene unclear. V was pared by 5 bases and J by 3 bases, with 14 bases between. The CDR3 length is 15 residues. Germline CDR1 LNHDA, CDR2 SQIVND (reference sequence). CDR3 residues: CASSVSHNINQPQHF. CDR3 sequence (DNA): TGTGCCAGTAGTGTCTCCCACAACATCAATCAGCCCCAGCATTTT.

Only a few counts were recorded for this clone. This chain uses TRBV2 with TRBJ2-7, with D possibly TRBD2 on 5 matching bases. Per the germline V gene, CDR1 is SNHLY and CDR2 is FYNNEI. Trimming shortened V by 1 base and J by 3 bases, and 22 bases separated the two germline ends. The CDR3 length is 18 residues. CDR3 residues: CASSEGGMGRLGVYEQYF. The CDR3 DNA is TGTGCCAGCAGTGAAGGTGGGATGGGTCGCCTCGGGGTCTACGAGCAGTACTTC.

The chain joins TRBV7-2 to TRBJ2-7, with D possibly being TRBD2 (5 bases). CDR3 length equals 14 residues. Germline values: CDR1 SGHTA, CDR2 FQGNSA. V lost 6 bases, J lost 3 bases, and 15 bases lay in between. The CDR3 loop is CASSLSRELYEQYF. CDR3 bases: TGTGCCAGCAGTCTGTCCCGGGAACTCTACGAGCAGTACTTC.

This clone was seen more than once but under ten times. The CDR3 protein is CASSLETGLTPKPYQPQHF. The CDR3 DNA sequence: TGTGCCAGCAGTTTAGAAACAGGGCTGACTCCTAAACCCTATCAGCCCCAGCATTTT. The chain carries TRBV28 and TRBJ1-5, with D perhaps matching TRBD1 (6 bases). Germline V CDR1 and CDR2: MDHEN, SYDVKM. V lost 2 bases to trimming and J lost 5 bases, with 25 bases between them. The CDR3 consists of 19 residues.

The CDR3 here is CASKSDRGNTEAFF. The DNA for the CDR3 is TGTGCCAGCAAAAGCGACAGGGGGAACACTGAAGCTTTCTTT. This rearrangement joins TRBV27 to TRBJ1-1; 8 bases agree with TRBD1. J gave up 1 base and V 7 bases, and 5 bases lay outside the gene matches. This CDR3 region has 14 residues. Germline CDR1 is MNHEY and CDR2 is SMNVEV (reference sequence).

In this sample, this clone turned up a few times. The V call is TRBV29-1, the J call TRBJ1-4, with 7 nucleotides matching TRBD1. The CDR3 contains 12 residues. V lost 7 bases to trimming and J lost 5 bases; unmatched junction nucleotides: 4. Germline V lookup: CDR1 SQVTM, CDR2 ANQGSEA. CDR3 sequence reads: CSAGQKNEKLFF. In nucleotides, the CDR3 is TGCAGCGCGGGACAGAAGAATGAAAAACTGTTTTTT.

The chain carries TRBV2 and TRBJ2-7, with TRBD2 matching 7 bases. The junction had 9 bases not matched to a gene; V was cut back by 3 bases and J by 4 bases. The CDR3 spans 15 residues. Germline-derived CDR1 and CDR2 are SNHLY and FYNNEI. The CDR3 here is CASSDRLAEKYEQYF. The CDR3, as DNA: TGTGCCAGCAGTGACCGGCTAGCGGAGAAATACGAGCAGTACTTC.

This clone was detected a few times. The V call is TRBV28, the J call TRBJ2-7; D unclear. Germline V gene sequence: CDR1 MDHEN, CDR2 SYDVKM. V lost 5 bases and J 1 base, leaving 12 bases between the germline ends. The CDR3 extends over 14 amino acids. The CDR3: CASSTYSGSYEQYF. CDR3 in DNA: TGTGCCAGCAGTACCTACTCAGGATCCTACGAGCAGTACTTC.

V is TRBV30 and J is TRBJ1-6; 8 bases map to TRBD1. CDR1 is GTSNPN, CDR2 SVGIG, per germline (reference sequence). CDR3 size: 14 residues. V lost 2 bases, J lost 10 bases, and 7 bases stayed unmatched. The CDR3 here is CAWSFGQGPSPLHF. The CDR3 nucleotides are TGTGCCTGGAGTTTCGGACAGGGTCCCTCACCCCTCCACTTT. Full variable domain (remainder filled in from reference TRBV30 and TRBJ1-6): SQTIHQWPATLVQPVGSPLSLECTVEGTSNPNLYWYRQAAGRGLQLLFYSVGIGQISSEVPQNLSASRPQDRQFILSSKKLLLSDSGFYLCAWSFGQGPSPLHFGNGTRLTVT.

The chain links TRBV27 to TRBJ2-4; 10 bases fit TRBD1. Per germline, CDR1 MNHEY and CDR2 SMNVEV (reference sequence). The V and J ends lost 3 bases and 6 bases, in that order; junction bases with no gene match: 8. This CDR3 is 16 amino acids long. CDR3 in amino acids: CASSFGWGQGTNIQYF. The CDR3, as DNA: TGTGCCAGCAGTTTTGGGTGGGGACAGGGGACAAACATTCAGTACTTC.

This clone was seen a single time. J is TRBJ2-2 and V is TRBV2; TRBD1 or TRBD2 may be the D gene (5 bases each). With 2 bases removed from V and 5 bases from J, the gap between germline ends came to 15 bases. CDR1 is SNHLY, CDR2 FYNNEI, per germline. This CDR3 contains 16 residues. Written as DNA, the CDR3 is TGTGCCAGCAGTGAAAATTCGGGACGGGGAACCGGGGAGCTGTTTTTT. This codes for CASSENSGRGTGELFF.

The rearrangement links TRBV19 to TRBJ2-3, with D unresolved. V was cut by 7 bases and J by 6 bases, with 5 bases left in between. This CDR3 spans 10 amino acids. Germline assignment: CDR1 LNHDA and CDR2 SQIVND (reference sequence). This CDR3 is CASIGDTQYF. CDR3 nucleotide sequence: TGTGCCAGTATAGGGGATACGCAGTATTTT.

This clone was recorded a few times. V and J are TRBV5-1 and TRBJ2-1; TRBD1 might be the D (5 bases). The CDR3 spans 16 residues. V was trimmed by 1 base and J by 7 bases, leaving 18 bases between them. Germline CDR1 and CDR2: SGHRS and YFSETQ. The CDR3 loop reads CASSLFAGNALNEQFF. CDR3 sequence (DNA): TGCGCCAGCAGCTTGTTCGCAGGGAATGCCCTTAATGAGCAGTTCTTC.